The source of this TCR beta chain is a study of T cell responses to AZD1222 COVID-19 vaccine. Repertoires were generated with immunoSEQ multiplex PCR, while TCRdb's copy carries only in-frame clones and drops some. The data show around 140,000 clones, roughly nine tenths seen once. There are 14 residues in the CDR3. The V gene's germline CDR1 is LGHDT and CDR2 YNNKEL (reference sequence). V was shortened by 3 bases and J by 5 bases, with 11 bases between the two germline ends. This clone came up once. The sequencing here drew on peripheral blood, taken 28 days after the second AZD1222 dose. The V call is TRBV3-1 (or the pseudogene TRBV3-2), the J call TRBJ1-5; no definite D call. The receptor's source is an adult who received the AZD1222 COVID-19 vaccine. The DNA for the CDR3 is TGTGCCAGCAGCCAGGGATTCTTATATCAGCCCCAGCATTTT. This encodes CASSQGFLYQPQHF.